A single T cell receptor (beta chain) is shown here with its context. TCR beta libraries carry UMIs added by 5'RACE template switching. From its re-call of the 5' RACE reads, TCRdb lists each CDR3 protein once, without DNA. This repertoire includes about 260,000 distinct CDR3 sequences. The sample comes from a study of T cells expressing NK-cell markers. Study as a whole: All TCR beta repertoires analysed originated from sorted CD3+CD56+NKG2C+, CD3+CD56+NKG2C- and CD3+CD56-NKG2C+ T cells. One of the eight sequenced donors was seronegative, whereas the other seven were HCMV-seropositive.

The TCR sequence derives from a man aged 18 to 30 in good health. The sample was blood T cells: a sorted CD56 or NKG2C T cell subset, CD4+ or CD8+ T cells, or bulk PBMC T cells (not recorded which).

The chain's CDR3 is CSADRVPEDEQYF. This chain uses TRBV20-1 with TRBJ2-7; the TCRdb call, TRBD1, lacks DNA for checking. Germline V CDR1 and CDR2: DFQATT, SNEGSKA (reference sequence). The length of the CDR3 is 13 residues.